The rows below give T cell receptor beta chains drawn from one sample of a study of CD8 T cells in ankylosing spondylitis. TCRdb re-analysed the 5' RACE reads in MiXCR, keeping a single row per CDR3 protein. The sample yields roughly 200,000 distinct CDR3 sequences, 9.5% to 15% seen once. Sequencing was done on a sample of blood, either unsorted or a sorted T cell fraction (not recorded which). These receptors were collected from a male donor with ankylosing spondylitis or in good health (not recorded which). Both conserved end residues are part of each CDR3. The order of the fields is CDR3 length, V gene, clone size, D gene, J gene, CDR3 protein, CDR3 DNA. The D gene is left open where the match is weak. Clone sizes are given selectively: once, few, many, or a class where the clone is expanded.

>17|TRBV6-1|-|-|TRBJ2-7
CASTPPPWVEGLYEQYF
TGTGCCAGCACCCCTCCGCCCTGGGTGGAGGGCCTCTACGAGCAGTACTTC
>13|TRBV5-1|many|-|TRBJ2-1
CASSLGENNEQFF
TGCGCCAGCAGCTTGGGGGAGAACAATGAGCAGTTCTTC
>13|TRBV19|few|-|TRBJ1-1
CASSDSPNTEAFF
TGTGCCAGTTCTGACAGCCCGAACACTGAAGCTTTCTTT
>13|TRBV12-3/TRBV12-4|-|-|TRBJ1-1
CASTYGGAAEAFF
TGTGCCAGCACCTATGGAGGGGCGGCGGAAGCTTTCTTT
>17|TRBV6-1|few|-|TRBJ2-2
CASSEGVRRENTGELFF
TGTGCCAGCAGTGAAGGGGTTCGGCGGGAGAACACCGGGGAGCTGTTTTTT
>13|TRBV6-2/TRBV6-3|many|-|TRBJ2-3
CASRPRVTDTQYF
TGTGCCAGCAGACCCAGGGTCACAGATACGCAGTATTTT
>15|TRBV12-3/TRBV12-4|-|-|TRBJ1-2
CASSALGGGKDGYTF
TGTGCCAGCAGTGCCCTAGGGGGGGGAAAGGATGGCTACACCTTC
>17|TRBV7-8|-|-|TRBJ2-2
CASTEIPMAPRSGELFF
TGTGCCAGCACCGAGATTCCCATGGCTCCTCGCTCCGGGGAGCTGTTTTTT
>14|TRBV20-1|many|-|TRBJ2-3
CSARDELGTDTQYF
TGCAGTGCTAGAGATGAGCTCGGGACAGATACGCAGTATTTT
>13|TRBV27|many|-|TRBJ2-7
CASSPRGPYEQYF
TGTGCCAGCAGTCCCAGGGGCCCCTACGAGCAGTACTTC
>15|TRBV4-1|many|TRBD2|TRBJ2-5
CASSQGTSGGETQYF
TGCGCCAGCAGCCAAGGGACTAGCGGGGGGGAGACCCAGTACTTC
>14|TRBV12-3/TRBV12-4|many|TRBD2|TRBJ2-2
CASSPTSAGGELFF
TGTGCCAGCAGTCCTACTAGCGCGGGCGGGGAGCTGTTTTTT
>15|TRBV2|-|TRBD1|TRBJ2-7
CASRDYPGTGYEQYF
TGTGCCAGCAGGGATTATCCCGGGACAGGCTACGAGCAGTACTTC
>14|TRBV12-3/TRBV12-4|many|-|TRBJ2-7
CASSLRDLSYEQYF
TGTGCCAGCAGTTTGCGGGACCTATCCTACGAGCAGTACTTC
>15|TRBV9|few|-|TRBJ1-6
CASSVTASSNSPLHF
TGTGCCAGCAGCGTGACAGCCTCCTCTAATTCACCCCTCCACTTT
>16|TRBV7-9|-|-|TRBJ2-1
CASSPRGDVSYNEQFF
TGTGCCAGCAGCCCTAGGGGGGACGTCTCCTACAATGAGCAGTTCTTC
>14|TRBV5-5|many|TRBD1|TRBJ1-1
CASSYGQGAFRAFF
TGTGCCAGCAGCTATGGACAGGGAGCCTTCAGGGCTTTCTTT
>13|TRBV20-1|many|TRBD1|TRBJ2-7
CSANRDGTVEQYF
TGCAGTGCTAACAGGGATGGGACAGTCGAGCAGTACTTC
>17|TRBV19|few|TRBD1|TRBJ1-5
CASSIGFDREEVQPQHF
TGTGCCAGTAGTATAGGATTCGACAGGGAGGAGGTTCAGCCCCAGCATTTT
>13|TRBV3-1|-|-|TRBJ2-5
CASSQDWVETQYF
TGTGCCAGCAGCCAAGATTGGGTGGAGACCCAGTACTTC
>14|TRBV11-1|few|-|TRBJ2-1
CASSLAAGDDEQFF
TGTGCCAGCAGCTTAGCGGCAGGGGACGATGAGCAGTTCTTC
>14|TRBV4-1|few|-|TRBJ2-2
CATSMGPSTGELFF
TGCGCCACCTCTATGGGACCTAGTACCGGGGAGCTGTTTTTT
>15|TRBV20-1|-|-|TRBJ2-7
CSARVASQSSYEQYF
TGCAGTGCTAGAGTTGCTAGTCAAAGCTCCTACGAGCAGTACTTC
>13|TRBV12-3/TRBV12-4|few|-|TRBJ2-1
CASSLALRDLVFF
TGTGCCAGCAGTTTAGCGCTAAGGGACCTAGTGTTCTTC
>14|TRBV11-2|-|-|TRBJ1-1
CASSLHGGNTEAFF
TGTGCCAGCAGCCTTCACGGGGGGAACACTGAAGCTTTCTTT
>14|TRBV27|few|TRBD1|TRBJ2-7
CASSPRTGGDEQYF
TGTGCCAGCAGTCCCCGGACAGGGGGCGACGAGCAGTACTTC
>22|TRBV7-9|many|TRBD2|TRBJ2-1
CASSLGLTGTSGFEGSYNEQFF
TGTGCCAGCAGCCTAGGGCTCACCGGGACTAGCGGCTTTGAGGGCTCCTACAATGAGCAGTTCTTC
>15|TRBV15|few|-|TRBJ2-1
CATSKKVNSYNEQFF
TGTGCCACCAGCAAAAAAGTGAACTCCTACAATGAGCAGTTCTTC
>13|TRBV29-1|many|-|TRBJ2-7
CSALGDRVYEQYF
TGCAGCGCCCTAGGGGACCGAGTATACGAGCAGTACTTC
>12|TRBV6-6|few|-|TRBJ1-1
CASSEWGNEAFF
TGTGCCAGCAGTGAGTGGGGTAACGAAGCTTTCTTT
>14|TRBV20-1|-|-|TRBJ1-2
CSARDPAAIYGYTF
TGCAGTGCTAGAGACCCGGCGGCGATCTATGGCTACACCTTC
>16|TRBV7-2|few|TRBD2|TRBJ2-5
CASRTRLAGVGETQYF
TGTGCCAGCAGGACCAGACTAGCGGGGGTTGGGGAGACCCAGTACTTC
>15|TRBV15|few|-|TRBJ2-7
CATSRDRATGYEQYF
TGTGCCACCAGCAGAGATAGAGCGACCGGGTACGAGCAGTACTTC
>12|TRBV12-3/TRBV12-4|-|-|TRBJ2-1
CASTNISNEQFF
TGTGCCAGCACTAACATCTCGAATGAGCAGTTCTTC
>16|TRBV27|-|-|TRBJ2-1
CASSGRVVAAYNEQFF
TGTGCCAGCAGTGGCCGAGTGGTAGCGGCTTACAATGAGCAGTTCTTC
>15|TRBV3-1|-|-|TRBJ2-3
CASQDPGRSGDTQYF
TGTGCCAGCCAGGATCCGGGGCGATCAGGGGATACGCAGTATTTT
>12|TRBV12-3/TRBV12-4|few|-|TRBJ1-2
CASITKAGSYTF
TGTGCCAGCATCACCAAGGCAGGAAGCTACACCTTC
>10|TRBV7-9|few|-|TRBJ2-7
CASSGTEQYF
TGTGCCAGCAGTGGTACCGAGCAGTACTTC